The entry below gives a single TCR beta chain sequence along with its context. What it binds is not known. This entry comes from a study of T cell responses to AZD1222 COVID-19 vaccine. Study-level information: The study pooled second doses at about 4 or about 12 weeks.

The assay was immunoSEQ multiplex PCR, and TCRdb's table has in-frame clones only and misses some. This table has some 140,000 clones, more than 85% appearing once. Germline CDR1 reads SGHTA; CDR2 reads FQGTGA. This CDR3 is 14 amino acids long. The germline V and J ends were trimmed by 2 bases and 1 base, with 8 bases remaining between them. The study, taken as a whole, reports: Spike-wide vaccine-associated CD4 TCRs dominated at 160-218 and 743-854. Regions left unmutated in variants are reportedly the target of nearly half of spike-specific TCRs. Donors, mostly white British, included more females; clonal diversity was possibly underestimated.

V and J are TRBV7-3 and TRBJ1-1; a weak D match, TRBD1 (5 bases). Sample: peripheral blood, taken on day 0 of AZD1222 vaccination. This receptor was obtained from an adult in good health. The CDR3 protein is CASSLGGENTEAFF. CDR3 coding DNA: TGTGCCAGCAGCTTAGGGGGAGAGAACACTGAAGCTTTCTTT.